The 5 T cell receptor beta chains listed next were all sequenced from one sample in a study of T-cell reconstitution after alpha-beta-depleted transplantation in children. During its preparation, the TCRbeta library received unique molecular identifiers. TCRdb processed the PCR reads anew with MiXCR; each CDR3 protein has one entry. The data hold hundreds of thousands of distinct CDR3 sequences, with around 7.5% observed a single time. This specimen was PBMCs, mostly from graft donor cells, taken 180 days after TCRalphabeta/CD19-depleted stem cell transplant. Receptors originate from a male patient aged 5 to 17 who had a stem cell transplant for acute lymphoblastic leukemia, so the T cells may come from the graft donor.

This clonotype was counted ten times or more. DNA for the CDR3: TGTGCCAGCAGTACAGGGGGCCTGGAGACCCAGTACTTC. Amino acid sequence: CASSTGGLETQYF. V and J are TRBV7-2 and TRBJ2-5; TRBD1 agrees at 9 bases. Losses at the gene ends were 6 bases for V and 5 bases for J; bases not matched to a gene: 4. The germline CDR1 and CDR2 sequences are SGHTA and FQGNSA. CDR3 size: 13 residues.

Many counts were recorded for this clonotype. The chain couples TRBV6-5 to TRBJ1-5; no reliable D call. The CDR3 loop spans 14 amino acids. Trimming removed 4 bases at V and 4 bases at J, with 11 bases between. Germline V gene lookup returns CDR1 MNHEY and CDR2 SVGAGI. CDR3 nucleotide sequence: TGTGCCAGCAGTTCGGGAAACACAAATCAGCCCCAGCATTTT. This codes for CASSSGNTNQPQHF.

This clonotype was picked up many times. The chain carries TRBV7-9 and TRBJ2-7; D is undetermined. Trimming took off 0 bases at V and 7 bases at J, with 13 bases between the two ends. This CDR3 comprises 14 residues. CDR1 SEHNR and CDR2 FQNEAQ come from the germline V gene (reference sequence). CDR3 loop: CASSLATLIVEQYF. The CDR3 region has the DNA TGTGCCAGCAGCTTAGCGACCCTTATAGTGGAGCAGTACTTC. Together with reference TRBV7-9 and TRBJ2-7, the CDR3 gives the full variable domain: DTGVSQNPRHKITKRGQNVTFRCDPISEHNRLYWYRQTLGQGPEFLTYFQNEAQLEKSRLLSDRFSAERPKGSFSTLEIQRTEQGDSAMYLCASSLATLIVEQYFGPGTRLTVT.

This clonotype showed up many times. The gene calls are TRBV4-3 and TRBJ1-1, with 9 bases identical to TRBD1. This CDR3 comprises 15 residues. CDR1 is LGHNA, CDR2 YSLEER, per germline. V gave up 4 bases and J gave up 4 bases; unmatched junction bases: 7. The CDR3 region has the DNA TGCGCCAGCAGCCCCCACAGGGGGCGTTTCACTGAAGCTTTCTTT. This translates into CASSPHRGRFTEAFF.

Ten or more counts support this clonotype. This rearrangement joins TRBV12-3 or TRBV12-4 to TRBJ2-2, with no clear D. There are 12 residues in the CDR3. Trimming left V 1 base short and J 9 bases short, with 6 bases between. The CDR3 loop reads CASSLVGRELFF. Here the CDR3 DNA reads TGTGCCAGCAGTTTAGTAGGGAGGGAGCTGTTTTTT.